One T cell receptor beta chain is described in this entry. Its specificity is unknown. The data were obtained in a study of blood T cells in healthy people across ages. A second roughly 7 to 11 cycle PCR used barcoded and J-beta primers. TCRdb re-called the 5' RACE reads with MiXCR, one entry per CDR3 protein. Of about 680,000 distinct CDR3 sequences in the sample, approximately 49% were seen once. Whole-study findings and limits: It was found that TCR beta diversity correlated strongly with the percentage of naive T cells.

The amount of total RNA extracted per sample was at least 5 micrograms. The sequence came from an older woman in good health. Sequencing was performed on blood.

CDR3 loop: CASSPQGGGANEQFF. In DNA form, the CDR3 reads TGTGCCAGCAGCCCCCAAGGGGGAGGGGCCAATGAGCAGTTCTTC. The V and J genes are TRBV7-2 and TRBJ2-1; D is perhaps TRBD2 (7 bases). V lost 5 bases and J 6 bases, leaving 17 bases between the germline ends. CDR1 is SGHTA, CDR2 FQGNSA, per germline. The CDR3 runs to 15 residues.